This T cell receptor (beta chain) is drawn from a study of T cells in Graves' hyperthyroidism and ophthalmopathy (dated by TCRdb to between 2018 and 2021). Turning to the overall study: Peripheral blood samples were taken at initial diagnosis, before any treatment was given. For training and testing, the 110 or so patients in the discovery cohort were randomly divided in a 7:3 ratio. Prospective prediction of ophthalmopathy was tested in an independent validation cohort consisting of roughly 20 hyperthyroidism patients and 17 patients who later progressed to ophthalmopathy. The study also compared thyroid tissue and blood T-cell repertoires from roughly six Graves' hyperthyroidism patients. A discovery cohort of about 100 patients, about 44 with Graves' ophthalmopathy and approximately 60 with stable Graves' hyperthyroidism, was used to find distinguishing TCR V-J signatures. Following sampling, methimazole starting at 30 mg daily was given to hyperthyroidism patients, and high-dose intravenous methylprednisolone was given to ophthalmopathy patients. The paper reports TCR Vbeta CDR3 sequencing of approximately 140 peripheral blood samples: over 40 ophthalmopathy, roughly 80 hyperthyroidism and around 17 progressor patients. Overall study results and their limits: No statistical method was used to fix the sample size in advance, and group allocation was not hidden from the investigators. A model built on a 13 V-J signature distinguished ophthalmopathy from stable hyperthyroidism, reaching over 85% sensitivity and approximately 81% specificity in cross-validation and 80%/75% in testing. During validation, the model predicted progression to ophthalmopathy a median of around 7 months ahead of onset, with almost 71% sensitivity and around 73% specificity. Most expanded thyroid clonotypes (frequency above 0.001) were also detected in blood, suggesting blood repertoires may reflect thyroid immune responses.

Stable Graves' hyperthyroidism was defined as the absence of progression to ophthalmopathy over 18 months of follow-up. The hyperthyroidism patients were between 18 and 65 years old and newly diagnosed, with a disease duration of less than 2 months. Exclusion was applied to patients with uncontrolled infections, other autoimmune diseases, pregnancy or lactation. Diagnoses were based on clinical symptoms, serum thyroxine and TRAb, thyroid ultrasound and orbital computed tomography. PBMCs were isolated from about 9.2 ml of fresh peripheral blood by Ficoll-Paque density gradient centrifugation. Total RNA was extracted using Trizol reagent, and RNA quality was assessed on an Agilent 2100 Bioanalyzer. The TCR beta CDR3 regions were amplified from the RNA transcripts. For the first round of RT-PCR on the TCR CDR3, the HTBI primer set was used together with the Qiagen OneStep RT-PCR kit. Libraries were constructed in a second round of multiplex PCR, after which size selection and purification were carried out. Paired-end sequencing of the libraries was performed with 100 bp reads on an Illumina HiSeq2000. Under the source paper's analysis protocol: SOAPnuke was used to process the raw data, throwing out any read that contained adapters or uncalled bases, had a mean Phred below 15, or lacked an exact constant-primer or identifier match. High-quality paired reads were merged using COPE v1.2.5, and each unique nucleotide sequence was defined as a clonotype. MiTCR v1.1 was used to align the clonotypes against IMGT TRBV, TRBD and TRBJ reference segments. The analysis was restricted to V-J combinations with a frequency above 0.0001, which together covered 99.2% of the repertoires. A TCS score was defined as the ratio between F50 (clonal expansion) and ExV (chaos), using BLOSUM62-based TCRdist between CDR3 peptides within each V-J. Welch's t-statistics and random forest reduced some 510 V-J features to some 14, which were used in a naive Bayes classifier (R e1071). TCRdb ran its own pipeline on the public reads, namely fastp trimming at Q25 and MiXCR clone calling, and kept in-frame beta chains. Rows merge per CDR3 protein into single entries with the most common DNA and genes. These V and J calls originate from TCRdb's pipeline instead of the authors' own analysis. Across this sample there are some 720,000 distinct CDR3 sequences, with 16% seen only once. Approximately 8.4% of the sample belongs to the ten largest clones.

From V the trimming removes 4 bases and from J it removes 3 bases, while the gene matches leave 9 bases of the junction unaccounted for. CDR1 and CDR2, looked up from the germline V gene, are SGHVS and FQNEAQ. The CDR3 spans 16 residues, from the cysteine through the phenylalanine. The entry retains the CDR3 DNA only, 48 bases that are in frame from base 1. This clonotype was seen a handful of times. No antigen is known for it. It has no much larger one-base neighbor in the sample; base qualities were not kept. Material: blood. This receptor was identified in a man younger than 30 with Graves' hyperthyroidism. The chain couples TRBV7-8 to TRBJ1-5, and 7 bases in between align with TRBD1. The bases are TGTGCCAGCAGCTCCCGACCGGGACAGCACAATCAGCCCCAGCATTTT. Its product reads: CASSSRPGQHNQPQHF.